What follows is one TCR beta chain and its context. Its antigen remains unidentified. One base away there is no much larger clone; base qualities are not given. The cohort consisted of fewer than 700 healthy bone marrow donors. Cohort members were all nominally healthy when sampled, although unrecorded immune exposures were likely present. Of the roughly 670 cohort members, around 290 had a positive CMV serostatus and 350 to 450 had a negative one, while no CMV serostatus was recorded for the donor. A peripheral blood sample was collected from each donor, and TCR beta sequencing was performed on peripheral blood mononuclear cells. The Qiagen DNeasy Blood Extraction Kit was used to extract genomic DNA from the blood cell samples. This entry is derived from a study of cytomegalovirus exposure and HLA in healthy donors (dated by TCRdb to about 2017). For the wider study: An earlier analysis of several hundred of the donors reported about 250 Gb of sequence data and some 100 million unique TCR beta sequences from roughly 180 million T cells. An early release that covered around 590 HLA-typed donors contained approximately 300 gigabases of sequencing data and 75 million to 100 million unique TCR sequences. Of the approximately 400 genotyped donors, about 84% fell in the genetic ancestry cluster associated with self-reported Caucasian donors. The study was designed to test whether signatures of past pathogen exposure could be identified by cataloging public T cell receptors. The study profiled the T cell repertoires of 550 to 700 subjects by immunosequencing and related them to cytomegalovirus serostatus. In addition to the first cohort of 666 subjects, a separate validation cohort of 120 different subjects was used. To predict cytomegalovirus infection status, the study brought together high-throughput TCR immunosequencing, statistical association of individual TCRs with disease status, and machine learning. A later analysis re-analyzed previously published TCR beta repertoires from about 600 donors and added high-resolution HLA genotyping to study TCR occurrence patterns. The later analysis used no new phenotypic data to find candidate immune exposures, relying instead on TCR beta sequences and their occurrence across donors. An earlier analysis of around 580 of the donors used high-throughput TCR beta sequencing to judge whether each TCR beta V gene segment behaved as functional or pseudogenic. Donor age, sex, ethnicity and CMV serostatus were collected together with the repertoire data. In a later genetic analysis, genome-wide SNP genotypes for about 65% of the 666 donors were used, and that subset was treated as a discovery cohort. Every discovery cohort repertoire had been produced on one sequencing platform. Both class I and class II loci were covered by HLA typing, at four-digit resolution. Typing coverage varied by locus: about 620-630 donors for A, B, C, DRB1 and DQB1; roughly 510 for DQA1; over 600 for DPA1; more than 450 for DPB1. Because of strong linkage in the cohort, roughly five DR-DQ haplotypes were treated as single units for association and clustering. On average, about 240,000 unique TCR beta nucleotide sequences were sequenced per donor among 398 genotyped donors of the cohort, with roughly 18% of those sequences being non-productive. Broad study findings and their caveats: The 87-base-pair reads could not distinguish some IMGT-functional V segments, including TRBV6-2 and TRBV6-3, so those segments were excluded. The presence/absence analyses assumed that sequencing depth was roughly uniform across donors, and that assumption may not be true. Because some donors lacked HLA typing at each locus, the association tests relied only on the typed subset. According to the authors, the approach could potentially be generalized to other disease states and immunological phenotypes. Cytomegalovirus status was reported to be diagnosed by the classifier with high specificity and sensitivity in both the original and validation cohorts. According to a later analysis, TCR association rates differed among HLA loci, with DRB1 alleles showing the most associated TCRs and HLA-C alleles showing the fewest. A total of 150 to 200 TCR beta chains were listed by the study as associated with cytomegalovirus. Linkage disequilibrium might explain the correlated functional status among segregating V segments, but an unknown experimental factor could not be excluded. This cohort had only TCR beta chains sequenced, and the lack of alpha or paired-chain data limited which features could be detected. For the cohort, immune exposure information was limited to CMV serostatus. In a later analysis, several top co-occurrence clusters were reported to appear linked to parvovirus B19, influenza, CMV and Epstein-Barr virus. Broadly in line with IMGT annotations, most TCR beta V segments showed up in productive rearrangements about 90% or about 30% of the time in an earlier analysis of approximately 640 of the donors. In vitro tests confirmed that a few of the cytomegalovirus-associated TCR beta chains recognize cytomegalovirus antigens. A further reported finding was that TCR beta sequences accurately predicted the HLA-A and HLA-B alleles for most subjects in the first cohort. While some public TCRs were present in many individuals, most TCR sequences turned up only very rarely across donors. In a later analysis, some 17,000 TCR beta sequences were associated with specific HLA alleles at a false discovery rate of 0.05. Compared with equally common non-associated chains, HLA-associated TCR beta chains in a later analysis were more clonally expanded and had lower generation probabilities. Most CMV-associated TCR beta chains appeared to be HLA-restricted in a later analysis, and the HLA associations seemed to be driven largely by CMV exposure. Strong co-occurrence of HLA alleles, especially DR and DQ, made assigning TCR associations to individual alleles difficult. Because counts were too low, 15 or so rarely observed V segments, including chromosome 9 orphons, were excluded from the earlier analysis of 587 of the donors. A cluster of highly shared sequence variants was judged likely to represent a technical artifact of the sequencing pipeline. A later genetic analysis associated a missense DCLRE1C variant with V-gene and J-gene trimming of TCR beta chains, and an independent cohort replicated the association. Compared with the 666-donor mean, donors in an Asian-associated ancestry cluster had fewer N-insertions in productive TCRs, according to a later genetic analysis.

Reading from cysteine to phenylalanine, the CDR3 counts 16 amino acids. The DNA shown is the 48-base CDR3, in frame from base 1. The germline V gene encodes CDR1 MGHRA and CDR2 YSYEKL. The V end loses 1 base and the J end loses 0 bases, and a stretch of 12 bases separates them. The library was produced with the immunoSEQ multiplex PCR assay. For the multiplex PCR, a mixture combining 60 forward primers for TCR Vbeta segments and 13 reverse primers for TCR Jbeta segments was used. Amplification of the CDR3 region of rearranged TCR beta genes was performed with a multiplex PCR assay on genomic DNA. Amplified TCR beta libraries were sequenced as 87-base-pair reads on the Illumina HiSeq System. The authors' pipeline ran thus. A later analysis counted approximately 74 million unique TCR beta chains across the 700 or so repertoires, and around 9.9 million of these chains were shared by at least two donors. A nearest-neighbor algorithm error-corrected the raw reads and collapsed the reads into unique sequences, merging closely related sequences to remove PCR and sequencing errors. To assign V, D and J gene segments, CDR3 sequences were aligned to IMGT reference sequences. For a sequence to be retained, a match of at least six nucleotides was required to both a V gene segment and a J gene segment. Rearrangements were called productive when the CDR3 lacked stop codons and stayed in frame with V and J; all others were non-productive. CDR3 was defined by IMGT convention, running from the second conserved V-encoded cysteine to the conserved J-encoded phenylalanine. The earlier analysis of some 580 of the donors excluded any sequence lacking an unambiguous match to a single V gene segment. In an earlier analysis of 587 of the donors, a V segment was called functional when productive rearrangements were above 56.7%, and segregating when the standard deviation between donors exceeded 5%. A statistical classification framework was built to diagnose cytomegalovirus status from the catalog of TCR beta chain sequences. V and J gene assignment, in a later analysis, came from comparing TCR nucleotide sequences with IMGT/GENE-DB human TR gene sequences. A later analysis assigned CDR3 sequences and most-parsimonious VDJ recombination scenarios with the TCRdist pipeline. In a later analysis, each TCR beta chain was defined by its CDR3 amino acid sequence together with its V-gene family, and reads lacking a unique V-gene family were excluded. To address suspected cross-contamination and a sequencing artifact, a later analysis removed over 500 highly shared, low-generation-probability nucleotide sequences. In a later analysis, a clonal expansion index was calculated for each public chain from normalized within-repertoire ranks of inferred template counts. In a later analysis, generation probabilities were computed using a VDJ recombination model fitted to out-of-frame rearrangements, and the results were checked against IGoR. In a later analysis, hypergeometric tests were used to score TCR-TCR, TCR-HLA and TCR-CMV co-occurrence, with a repertoire-size bias correction applied to TCR pairs. A later analysis estimated false discovery rates by permuting HLA or CMV assignments 20 times. In a later analysis, co-occurring TCRs were grouped using DBSCAN, and TCRdist sequence similarity was added for clustering within HLA-allele-positive subsets. Repertoires with fewer than 30,000 or more than 120,000 public chains were left out of co-occurrence clustering, as were four to six repertoires with anomalous nucleotide sharing. TCRdb took over this immuneACCESS table, retaining in-frame rearrangements with V and J assigned. Such tables are incomplete; in checked studies, under half of the missing clones stem from an unresolved V gene, and the remainder is unexplained. That table furnishes V, J and clone size, whereas the DNA furnished D and trimming. In this sample the table shows about 180,000 clones, approximately 72% of which occur a single time. The top ten constitute roughly 2.5% of the sample.

The source is a human donor in good health. The sample comprised PBMCs. The V and J genes are TRBV4-1 and TRBJ1-2, with no confident D gene call. The sequenced DNA is TGCGCCAGCAGCCAAGCGTTATCAACAGCTAACTATGGCTACACCTTC. This encodes CASSQALSTANYGYTF.